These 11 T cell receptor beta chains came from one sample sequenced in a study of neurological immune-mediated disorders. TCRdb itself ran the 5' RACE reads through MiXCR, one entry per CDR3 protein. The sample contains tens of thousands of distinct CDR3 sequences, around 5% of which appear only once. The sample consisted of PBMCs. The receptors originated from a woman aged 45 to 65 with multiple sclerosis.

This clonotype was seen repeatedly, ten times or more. CDR3 protein: CSVRTAPSYNSPLHF. CDR3 DNA: TGCAGTGTTCGGACAGCACCCTCCTATAATTCACCCCTCCACTTT. This sequence joins TRBV20-1 and TRBJ1-6; the D gene is possibly TRBD1 (6 bases). The CDR3 totals 15 residues. CDR1 is DFQATT, CDR2 SNEGSKA, per germline (reference sequence). Trimming left V 7 bases short and J 0 bases short, with 13 bases between.

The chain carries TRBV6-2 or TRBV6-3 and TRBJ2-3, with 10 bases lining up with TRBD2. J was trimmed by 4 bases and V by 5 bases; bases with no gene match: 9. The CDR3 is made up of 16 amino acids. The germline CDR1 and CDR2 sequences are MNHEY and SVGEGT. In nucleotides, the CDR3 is TGTGCCAGCAGTAACCGATTAGGGACTAGCGCAGATACGCAGTATTTT. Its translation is CASSNRLGTSADTQYF.

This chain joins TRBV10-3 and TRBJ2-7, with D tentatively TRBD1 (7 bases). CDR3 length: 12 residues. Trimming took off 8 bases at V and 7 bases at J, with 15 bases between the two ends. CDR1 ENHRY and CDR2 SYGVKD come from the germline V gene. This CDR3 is CAIGGTALEQYF. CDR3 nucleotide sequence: TGTGCCATCGGGGGGACAGCTTTAGAGCAGTACTTC.

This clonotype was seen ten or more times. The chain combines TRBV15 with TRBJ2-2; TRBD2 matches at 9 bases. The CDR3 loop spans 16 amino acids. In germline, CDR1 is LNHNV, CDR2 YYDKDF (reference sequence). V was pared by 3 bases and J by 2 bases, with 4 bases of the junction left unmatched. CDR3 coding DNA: TGTGCCACCAGCAGTCTAGCGGGGTTCAACACCGGGGAGCTGTTTTTT. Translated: CATSSLAGFNTGELFF.

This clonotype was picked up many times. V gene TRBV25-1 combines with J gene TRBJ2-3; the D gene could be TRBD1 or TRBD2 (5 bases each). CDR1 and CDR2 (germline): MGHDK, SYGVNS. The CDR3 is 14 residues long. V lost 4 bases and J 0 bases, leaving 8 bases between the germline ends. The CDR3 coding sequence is TGTGCCAGCAGTGCCGGGGACAGCACAGATACGCAGTATTTT. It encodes CASSAGDSTDTQYF.

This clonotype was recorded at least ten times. The CDR3 protein is CASSLYGGSTDTQYF. CDR3 nucleotide sequence: TGCGCCAGCAGCTTGTACGGGGGAAGCACAGATACGCAGTATTTT. The chain combines TRBV5-1 with TRBJ2-3; possible D gene TRBD2, 6 bases. V was trimmed by 1 base and J by 0 bases, leaving 9 bases between them. The CDR3 contains 15 residues. CDR1 SGHRS and CDR2 YFSETQ come from the germline V gene.

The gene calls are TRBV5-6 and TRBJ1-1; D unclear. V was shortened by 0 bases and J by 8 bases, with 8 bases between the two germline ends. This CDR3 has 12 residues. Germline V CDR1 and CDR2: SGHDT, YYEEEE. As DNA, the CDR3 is TGTGCCAGCAGCTTGGTGGGGATAGAAGCTTTCTTT. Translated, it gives CASSLVGIEAFF.

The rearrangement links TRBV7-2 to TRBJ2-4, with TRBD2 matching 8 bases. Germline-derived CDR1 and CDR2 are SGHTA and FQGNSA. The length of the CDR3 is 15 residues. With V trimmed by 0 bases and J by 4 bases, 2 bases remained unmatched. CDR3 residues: CASSLARGAKNIQYF. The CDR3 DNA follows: TGTGCCAGCAGCTTAGCGCGGGGGGCTAAAAACATTCAGTACTTC.

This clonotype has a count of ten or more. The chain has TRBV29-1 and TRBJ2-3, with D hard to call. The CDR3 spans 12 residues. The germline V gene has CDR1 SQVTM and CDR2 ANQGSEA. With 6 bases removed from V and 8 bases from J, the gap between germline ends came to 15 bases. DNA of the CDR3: TGCAGCGTCAATTTGCTAGGCGGTACGCAGTATTTT. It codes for CSVNLLGGTQYF.

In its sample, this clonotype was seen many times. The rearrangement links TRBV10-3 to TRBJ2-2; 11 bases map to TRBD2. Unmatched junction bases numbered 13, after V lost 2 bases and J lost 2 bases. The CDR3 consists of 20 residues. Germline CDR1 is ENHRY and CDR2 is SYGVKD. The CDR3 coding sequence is TGTGCCATCAGTGAGCGGGGACTAGCGGAGTCATATGTAAACACCGGGGAGCTGTTTTTT. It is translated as CAISERGLAESYVNTGELFF.

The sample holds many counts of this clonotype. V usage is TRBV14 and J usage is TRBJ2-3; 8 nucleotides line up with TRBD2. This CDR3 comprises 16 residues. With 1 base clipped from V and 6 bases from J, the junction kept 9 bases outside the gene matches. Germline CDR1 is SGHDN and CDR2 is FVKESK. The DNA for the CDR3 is TGTGCCAGCAGCCAAGCAGGCCGGGGGGGGGCCGATACGCAGTATTTT. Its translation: CASSQAGRGGADTQYF. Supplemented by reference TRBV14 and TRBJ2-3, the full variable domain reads EAGVTQFPSHSVIEKGQTVTLRCDPISGHDNLYWYRRVMGKEIKFLLHFVKESKQDESGMPNNRFLAERTGGTYSTLKVQPAELEDSGVYFCASSQAGRGGADTQYFGPGTRLTVL.